One sample yielded the 27 T cell receptor beta chains listed below, sequenced in a study of beta chain features in type 1 diabetes. Sequencing targeted expressed TCRB transcripts, as all isolated RNA had been reverse transcribed. Sequencing was performed with immunoSEQ multiplex PCR; in TCRdb, only in-frame clones are kept and a portion is missing. The sample lists about 620,000 clones; around 16% were seen once. The sample taken for sequencing was naive CD4+ T cells from blood. These receptors all stem from a man aged 18 to 29 in good health.

Only a few counts were recorded for this clone. The chain combines TRBV28 with TRBJ2-1; 10 positions agree with TRBD1. Germline V gene sequence: CDR1 MDHEN, CDR2 SYDVKM. The CDR3 is 14 residues long. The V and J ends lost 6 bases and 7 bases, in that order; junction bases with no gene match: 6. The CDR3 bases are TGTGCCAGCAGGACAGGGGGCGCAGGGAATGAGCAGTTCTTC. Residues: CASRTGGAGNEQFF.

This clone has more than one count but fewer than ten. The chain joins TRBV29-1 to TRBJ2-5; perhaps D is TRBD1 or TRBD2 (5 bases each). Trimming cost V 7 bases and J 3 bases, with 12 bases left between them. From germline, CDR1 is SQVTM and CDR2 ANQGSEA. CDR3 length: 12 residues. CDR3: CSAGPLEETQYF. The CDR3 DNA is TGCAGCGCGGGACCCCTGGAAGAGACCCAGTACTTC.

This clone was detected only a few times. J is TRBJ2-7 and V is TRBV6-1, with D possibly TRBD1 on 7 matching bases. CDR1 is MNHNS and CDR2 is SASEGT in the germline V gene. V gave up 6 bases and J gave up 4 bases, with 16 bases separating them. This CDR3 spans 14 amino acids. DNA for the CDR3: TGTGCCAGCAGGGAGACAGGGACTGGTTACGAGCAGTACTTC. Encoded protein: CASRETGTGYEQYF.

This clone has only a few counts. The rearrangement links TRBV9 to TRBJ2-7; D ambiguous. Germline V lookup: CDR1 SGDLS, CDR2 YYNGEE. The CDR3 is 15 residues long. Trimming shortened V by 0 bases and J by 3 bases, and 13 bases separated the two germline ends. The CDR3 nucleotides read TGTGCCAGCAGCGTAGGGGTGGGTGGGAACTACGAGCAGTACTTC. Translating gives CASSVGVGGNYEQYF.

The rearrangement links TRBV5-1 to TRBJ1-4; maybe TRBD1 (5 bases). This CDR3 spans 15 amino acids. The germline gives CDR1 SGHRS, CDR2 YFSETQ. Trimming stripped 0 bases from V and 3 bases from J, with 9 bases between. The CDR3 is CASSLEGSANEKLFF. The DNA for the CDR3 is TGCGCCAGCAGCTTGGAGGGGTCCGCTAATGAAAAACTGTTTTTT.

The chain carries TRBV4-3 and TRBJ2-1, with 8 bases identical to TRBD1. CDR1 and CDR2 from the germline V gene are LGHNA and YSLEER. This CDR3 has 15 residues. V dropped 3 bases and J dropped 4; count of bases not matched to a gene: 5. The DNA for the CDR3 is TGCGCCAGCAGCCACTGGACAGGGAATTACAATGAGCAGTTCTTC. This encodes CASSHWTGNYNEQFF.

This chain joins TRBV6-5 and TRBJ1-6; D possibly corresponds to TRBD1 (5 bases). The CDR3 totals 16 residues. Trimming shortened V by 1 base and J by 10 bases, and 17 bases separated the two germline ends. Germline V CDR1 and CDR2: MNHEY, SVGAGI. In DNA form, the CDR3 reads TGTGCCAGCAGTTACTGGACTTCGGGGGTACGGTCACCCCTCCACTTT. As protein: CASSYWTSGVRSPLHF.

This clone was detected only a few times. The V gene is TRBV18, the J gene TRBJ1-1; TRBD1 is a possible D gene (6 bases). The CDR3 totals 14 residues. Germline CDR1 reads KGHSH; CDR2 reads LQKENI. Deletions cut 3 bases from V and 5 bases from J, with 13 bases between. CDR3 region: CASSPQGTVTEAFF. CDR3 nucleotide sequence: TGTGCCAGCTCACCGCAGGGGACTGTGACTGAAGCTTTCTTT.

The sample holds one count of this clone. The chain employs TRBV5-1 and TRBJ1-6, with TRBD1 matching 9 bases. The CDR3 sequence is 17 residues long. With V trimmed by 4 bases and J by 7 bases, 12 bases remained unmatched. Germline CDR1 SGHRS, CDR2 YFSETQ. Written as DNA, the CDR3 is TGCGCCAGCAGCCCAGGGACAGGGTCGGTATGGAATTCACCCCTCCACTTT. Protein: CASSPGTGSVWNSPLHF.

The rearrangement uses TRBV6-5 and TRBJ2-7; D possibly corresponds to TRBD2 (5 bases). V was trimmed by 7 bases and J by 2 bases, leaving 12 bases between them. CDR3 size: 13 residues. From germline, CDR1 is MNHEY and CDR2 SVGAGI. Here the CDR3 reads CASTRTGAYEQYF. The DNA for the CDR3 is TGTGCCAGCACCCGGACTGGAGCCTACGAGCAGTACTTC.

V usage is TRBV4-1 and J usage is TRBJ1-6, with a possible D match to TRBD1 (6 bases). The germline V gene has CDR1 MGHRA and CDR2 YSYEKL. Trimming left V 0 bases short and J 11 bases short, with 17 bases between. The CDR3 is 16 amino acids. Here the CDR3 reads CASSQEGTGPFPPLHF. CDR3 bases: TGCGCCAGCAGCCAAGAAGGTACAGGGCCGTTTCCACCCCTCCACTTT.

There are a few counts of this clone. The V call is TRBV4-1, the J call TRBJ1-2, with TRBD1 as a possible D gene (5 bases). V lost 0 bases, J lost 5 bases, and 10 bases lay in between. The CDR3 consists of 14 residues. CDR1 MGHRA and CDR2 YSYEKL come from the germline V gene. CDR3 in amino acids: CASSQDLGGYGYTF. DNA for the CDR3: TGCGCCAGCAGCCAAGATCTGGGGGGTTATGGCTACACCTTC.

V usage is TRBV29-1 and J usage is TRBJ2-7; 10 bases align to TRBD1. The V segment lost 6 bases and the J segment 2 bases; nucleotides outside the gene matches: 7. The CDR3 extends over 14 amino acids. The V gene's germline CDR1 is SQVTM and CDR2 ANQGSEA. The CDR3 here is CSVRQGAFAYEQYF. The DNA for the CDR3 is TGCAGCGTGCGACAGGGGGCCTTTGCCTACGAGCAGTACTTC.

In its sample, this clone was seen a few times. The genes are TRBV5-4 and TRBJ2-3; tentative D call: TRBD2 (6 bases). V dropped 0 bases and J dropped 0 bases, with 11 bases sitting between them. The CDR3 spans 16 residues. CDR1 and CDR2 from the germline V gene are SGHNT and YYREEE (reference sequence). The DNA for the CDR3 is TGTGCCAGCAGCTTGGTTGGTAGCGGCAGCACAGATACGCAGTATTTT. Protein: CASSLVGSGSTDTQYF.

The chain couples TRBV5-4 to TRBJ2-7, with TRBD1 identical over 8 bases. V gave up 3 bases and J gave up 3 bases; unmatched junction bases: 5. CDR3 length: 14 residues. Germline V lookup: CDR1 SGHNT, CDR2 YYREEE (reference sequence). In DNA, the CDR3 is TGTGCCAGCAGCTCAGGGGACAGGTACTACGAGCAGTACTTC. It specifies CASSSGDRYYEQYF.

The sample holds a few counts of this clone. This chain links TRBV5-1 with TRBJ1-4, with D unresolved. Trimming removed 6 bases from V and 8 bases from J, with 8 bases in between. Per the germline V gene, CDR1 is SGHRS and CDR2 is YFSETQ. The CDR3 sequence is 11 residues long. CDR3 nucleotide sequence: TGCGCCAGCAAAAAAGAGGAAAAACTGTTTTTT. It is translated as CASKKEEKLFF.

This clone was observed a handful of times. This chain connects TRBV7-2 to TRBJ1-2; 9 positions agree with TRBD1. With 4 bases clipped from V and 4 bases from J, the junction kept 10 bases outside the gene matches. The germline V gene has CDR1 SGHTA and CDR2 FQGNSA. This CDR3 is 16 amino acids long. The CDR3 nucleotides read TGTGCCAGCAGCTCCCCTCCGGGACAGGGATCCTATGGCTACACCTTC. Translating it yields CASSSPPGQGSYGYTF.

The V call is TRBV27, the J call TRBJ2-5; the match to TRBD2 covers 13 bases. V lost 5 bases and J lost 2; bases outside the gene matches: 5. Germline-derived CDR1 and CDR2 are MNHEY and SMNVEV (reference sequence). CDR3 size: 16 residues. CDR3 region: CASSARLAGGQETQYF. As DNA, the CDR3 is TGTGCCAGCAGTGCCCGACTAGCGGGAGGTCAAGAGACCCAGTACTTC.

The chain's CDR3 is CASSFESTYEQYF. In DNA, the CDR3 is TGCGCCAGCAGCTTTGAGTCAACCTACGAGCAGTACTTC. The V and J genes are TRBV5-1 and TRBJ2-7; D is unclear. The CDR3 is 13 amino acids. Between the trimmed V and J ends, which lost 2 bases and 2 bases, there was a span of 8 bases. CDR1 and CDR2 (germline): SGHRS, YFSETQ.

The CDR3 is CASRRGRNQPQHF. The CDR3 bases are TGCGCCAGCCGGAGGGGGCGGAATCAGCCCCAGCATTTT. This chain connects TRBV10-1 to TRBJ1-5, with 7 positions matching TRBD1. CDR1 and CDR2 from the germline V gene are WNHNN and SYGVQD (reference sequence). V shed 8 bases and J 4 bases; nucleotides not matched to a gene: 5. This CDR3 region has 13 residues.

Turning to this clone: An end of the junction does not agree with germline; a read error may underlie this. The rearrangement uses TRBV5-4 and TRBJ1-2; D is unclear. CDR1 is SGHNT and CDR2 is YYREEE in the germline V gene (reference sequence). The CDR3 contains 14 residues. In nucleotides, the CDR3 is TGCGCCAGCAGCCCCCATCCGAGGGCTGTTGGCTACACCTTC. Amino acids: CASSPHPRAVGYTF.

This CDR3 is CASSQSGSRVGPYGELFF. DNA for the CDR3: TGCGCCAGCAGCCAATCCGGGAGCAGGGTGGGTCCTTACGGGGAGCTGTTTTTT. This chain joins TRBV4-1 and TRBJ2-2; a weak D match, TRBD2 (6 bases). Germline V lookup: CDR1 MGHRA, CDR2 YSYEKL. The ends were cut back, 2 bases at V and 7 bases at J, with 23 bases in the middle. The CDR3 is made up of 18 amino acids.

This chain connects TRBV6-5 to TRBJ2-7; 7 positions match TRBD2. The V gene end was trimmed by 6 bases and the J gene end by 3 bases; junction bases not matched to a gene: 8. CDR3 length: 14 amino acids. Per the germline V gene, CDR1 is MNHEY and CDR2 is SVGAGI. CDR3 region: CASSPLGGGYEQYF. In DNA, the CDR3 is TGTGCCAGCAGCCCACTGGGGGGGGGCTACGAGCAGTACTTC.

The chain couples TRBV6-6 to TRBJ1-5; weak D call: TRBD1 (5 bases). The length of the CDR3 is 15 residues. V shed 0 bases and J shed 5 bases, with 11 bases lying between them. CDR1 is MNHNY and CDR2 is SVGAGI in the germline V gene (reference sequence). In DNA, the CDR3 is TGTGCCAGCAGTTACTCGACGGGGGGGGATCAGCCCCAGCATTTT. This encodes CASSYSTGGDQPQHF.

The chain joins TRBV28 to TRBJ2-7; the match to TRBD1 covers 8 bases. The V gene end was trimmed by 1 base and the J gene end by 2 bases; junction bases not matched to a gene: 10. CDR1 is MDHEN and CDR2 is SYDVKM in the germline V gene. The CDR3 runs to 17 residues. This CDR3 is CASSLFLGQDLTYEQYF. DNA for the CDR3: TGTGCCAGCAGTTTATTCCTGGGACAGGACCTAACCTACGAGCAGTACTTC.

The gene calls are TRBV7-3 and TRBJ2-2; no reliable D call. Germline V gene lookup returns CDR1 SGHTA and CDR2 FQGTGA. This CDR3 contains 16 residues. The germline V and J ends were trimmed by 7 bases and 0 bases, with 15 bases remaining between them. In nucleotides, the CDR3 is TGTGCCAGCAAGGTGGAAGGCTTCGCGAACACCGGGGAGCTGTTTTTT. This gives the protein CASKVEGFANTGELFF.

This clone has more than one count but fewer than ten. This chain links TRBV23-1 with TRBJ2-7, with a tentative D call TRBD1 (5 bases). TRBV23-1 is designated an ORF whose function remains uncertain. The CDR3 sequence is 16 residues long. Trimming took 3 bases from V and 0 from J, leaving 15 bases between them. The CDR3: CASSQDTVSSSYEQYF. Written as DNA, the CDR3 is TGCGCCAGCAGTCAGGACACAGTTTCTAGCTCCTACGAGCAGTACTTC.